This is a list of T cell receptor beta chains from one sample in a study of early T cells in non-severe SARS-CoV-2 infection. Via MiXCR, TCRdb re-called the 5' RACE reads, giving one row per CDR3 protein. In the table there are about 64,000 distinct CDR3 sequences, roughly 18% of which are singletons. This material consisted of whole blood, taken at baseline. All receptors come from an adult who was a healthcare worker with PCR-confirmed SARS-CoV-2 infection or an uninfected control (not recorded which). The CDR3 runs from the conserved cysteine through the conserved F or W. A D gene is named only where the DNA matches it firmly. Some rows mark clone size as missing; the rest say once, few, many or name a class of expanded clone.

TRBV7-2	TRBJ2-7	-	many	TGTGCCAGCAGCCCCTCGCCAGATGAGCAGTACTTC	CASSPSPDEQYF
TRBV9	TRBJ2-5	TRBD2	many	TGTGCCAGCAGCGCCTTAGCGGGGGGGACCCTCCAAGAGACCCAGTACTTC	CASSALAGGTLQETQYF
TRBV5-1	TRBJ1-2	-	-	TGCGCCAGCAGCTCGGGTACCCGGGCACAAAACTATGGCTACACCTTC	CASSSGTRAQNYGYTF
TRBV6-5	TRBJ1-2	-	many	TGTGCCAGCACCGATGACAGGCTATACGGCTACACCTTC	CASTDDRLYGYTF
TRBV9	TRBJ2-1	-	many	TGTGCCAGCAGCGTAGGCGAGACATCGGATGAGCAGTTCTTC	CASSVGETSDEQFF
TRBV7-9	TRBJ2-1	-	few	TGTGCCAGCAGCTTAGCTGGGGCTAGCGAGCAGTTCTTC	CASSLAGASEQFF
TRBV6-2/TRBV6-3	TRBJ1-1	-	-	TGTGCCAGCAGTAAAAGGACCGGGAACACTGAAGCTTTCTTT	CASSKRTGNTEAFF
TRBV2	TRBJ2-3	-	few	TGTGCCAGCAATACTCGGAACGGCGCGCAGTATTTT	CASNTRNGAQYF
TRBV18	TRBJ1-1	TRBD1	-	TGTGCCAGCTCACCACTTACAGGGGGCTACACTGAAGCTTTCTTT	CASSPLTGGYTEAFF
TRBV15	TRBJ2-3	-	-	TGTGCCACCAGCAGAGATCAGACAGATACGCAGTATTTT	CATSRDQTDTQYF
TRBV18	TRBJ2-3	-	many	TGTGCCAGCTCACTCGACCGCGGAGATACGCAGTATTTT	CASSLDRGDTQYF
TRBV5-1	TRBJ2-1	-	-	TGCGCCAGCAGCCAAACCACTAATGAGCAGTTCTTC	CASSQTTNEQFF
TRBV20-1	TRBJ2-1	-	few	TGCAGTGCCCCGGGCCCAGGGGTCAGGGAGCAGTTCTTC	CSAPGPGVREQFF
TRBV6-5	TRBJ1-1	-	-	TGTGCCAGCAGGCGAGGCAGGAACACTGAAGCTTTCTTT	CASRRGRNTEAFF
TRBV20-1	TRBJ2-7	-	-	TGCAGTGCCTCACGCGGCGGAGCATCCTACGAGCAGTACTTC	CSASRGGASYEQYF
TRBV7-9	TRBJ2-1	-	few	TGTGCCAGCAGCTTAGGCAATGAGCAGTTCTTC	CASSLGNEQFF
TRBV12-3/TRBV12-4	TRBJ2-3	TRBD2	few	TGTGCCAGCAGACTTAGCGGGACTAGCACAGATACGCAGTATTTT	CASRLSGTSTDTQYF
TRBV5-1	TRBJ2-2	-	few	TGCGCCAGCAGCTTGGTAGGGGAGAACACCGGGGAGCTGTTTTTT	CASSLVGENTGELFF
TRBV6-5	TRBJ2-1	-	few	-	CASSSSGTANEQFF
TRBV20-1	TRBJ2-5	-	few	TGCAGTGCTAGGGCTACCCCAGGGGAGACCCAGTACTTC	CSARATPGETQYF
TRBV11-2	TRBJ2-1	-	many	TGTGCCAGCAGCCCCTCCGATGAGCAGTTCTTC	CASSPSDEQFF
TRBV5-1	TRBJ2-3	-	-	TGCGCCAGCAGCTCGGGACCGCAGGAAACGCAGTATTTT	CASSSGPQETQYF
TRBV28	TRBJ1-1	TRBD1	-	TGTGCCAGCAGTCACCCCGGGACAGGGGTCACTGAAGCTTTCTTT	CASSHPGTGVTEAFF
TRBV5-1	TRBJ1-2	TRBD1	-	TGCGCCAGCAGCTTTGGACAGGGGGCAGGAGGCTACACCTTC	CASSFGQGAGGYTF
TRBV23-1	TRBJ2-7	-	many	TGCGCCAGCAGTCAACATGGGCCAGGTTACTTC	CASSQHGPGYF
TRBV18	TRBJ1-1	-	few	TGTGCCAGCTCACCTTGGGGCTTTTCGATGAACACTGAAGCTTTCTTT	CASSPWGFSMNTEAFF
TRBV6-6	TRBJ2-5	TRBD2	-	TGTGCCAGCAGACCTCTAGCGGACGGTAATCAAGAGACCCAGTACTTC	CASRPLADGNQETQYF
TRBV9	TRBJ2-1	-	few	TGTGCCAGCAGCGTATTCGAGGCTGGGGCAGGGCCTAGGGATGAGCAGTTCTTC	CASSVFEAGAGPRDEQFF
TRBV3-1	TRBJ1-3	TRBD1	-	TGTGCCAGCAGCCAAGGGACAGGATACTCTGGAAACACCATATATTTT	CASSQGTGYSGNTIYF
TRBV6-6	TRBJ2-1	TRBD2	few	TGTGCCAGCAGTTATAGCGGGAGGGCCTTGACTGAGCAGTTCTTC	CASSYSGRALTEQFF
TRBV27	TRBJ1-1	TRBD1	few	TGTGCCACCCGGGACAGCGGCACTGAAGCTTTCTTT	CATRDSGTEAFF